This T cell receptor (beta chain) originates from a study of blood T cells in healthy people across ages. Findings of the study overall: Estimated diversity, derived from one million T cells, was regarded as an underestimate.

Comment on this clonotype: Its target is unknown.

Together with a sample-barcoded 5' primer, a J-beta primer mix was included in a second PCR lasting about 6 to 11 cycles. In TCRdb, the 5' RACE reads were re-called with MiXCR into one record per CDR3 protein. The table records more than 500,000 distinct CDR3 sequences, about 27% of them present only once. These data were likewise used in another study, on T cells of mothers and their children.

Material: blood. This sequence was found in a boy younger than 10 in good health.

CDR3: CSASTGYQETQYF. DNA of the CDR3: TGCAGTGCTAGCACAGGGTACCAAGAGACCCAGTACTTC. The chain links TRBV20-1 to TRBJ2-5; D possibly corresponds to TRBD1 (6 bases). The CDR3 consists of 13 residues. CDR1 is DFQATT, CDR2 SNEGSKA, per germline (reference sequence). V was cut by 3 bases and J by 0 bases, with 8 bases left in between.